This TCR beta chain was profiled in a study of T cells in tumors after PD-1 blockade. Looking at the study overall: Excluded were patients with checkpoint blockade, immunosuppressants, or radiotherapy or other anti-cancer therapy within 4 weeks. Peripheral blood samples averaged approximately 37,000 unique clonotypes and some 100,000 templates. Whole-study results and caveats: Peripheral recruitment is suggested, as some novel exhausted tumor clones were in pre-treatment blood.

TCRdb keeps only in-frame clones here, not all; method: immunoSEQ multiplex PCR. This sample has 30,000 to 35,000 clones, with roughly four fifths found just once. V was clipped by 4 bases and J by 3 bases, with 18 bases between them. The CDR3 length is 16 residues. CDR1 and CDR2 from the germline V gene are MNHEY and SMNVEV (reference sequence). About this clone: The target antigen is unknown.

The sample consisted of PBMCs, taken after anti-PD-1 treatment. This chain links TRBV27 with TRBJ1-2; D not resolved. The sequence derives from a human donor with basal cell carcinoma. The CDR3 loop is CASSSLGSQTYYGYTF. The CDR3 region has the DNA TGTGCCAGCAGTTCCCTGGGGAGTCAAACTTACTATGGCTACACCTTC.